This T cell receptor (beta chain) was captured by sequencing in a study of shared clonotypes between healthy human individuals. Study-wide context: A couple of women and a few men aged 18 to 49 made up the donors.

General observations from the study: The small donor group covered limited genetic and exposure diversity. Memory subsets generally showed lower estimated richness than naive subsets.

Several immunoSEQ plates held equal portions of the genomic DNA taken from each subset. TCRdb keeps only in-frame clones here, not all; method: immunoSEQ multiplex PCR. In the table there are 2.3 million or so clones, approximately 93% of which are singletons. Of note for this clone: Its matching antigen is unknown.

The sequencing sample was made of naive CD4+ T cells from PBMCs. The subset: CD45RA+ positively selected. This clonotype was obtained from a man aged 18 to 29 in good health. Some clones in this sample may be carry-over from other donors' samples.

The CDR3 region is CASSVGTSGLMYTQYF. DNA of the CDR3: TGTGCCAGCAGCGTCGGGACTAGCGGGCTAATGTATACGCAGTATTTT. The chain combines TRBV28 with TRBJ2-3; 12 bases are shared with TRBD2. This CDR3 contains 16 residues. The junction had 11 bases not matched to a gene; V was cut back by 6 bases and J by 7 bases. Germline V gives CDR1 MDHEN, CDR2 SYDVKM.